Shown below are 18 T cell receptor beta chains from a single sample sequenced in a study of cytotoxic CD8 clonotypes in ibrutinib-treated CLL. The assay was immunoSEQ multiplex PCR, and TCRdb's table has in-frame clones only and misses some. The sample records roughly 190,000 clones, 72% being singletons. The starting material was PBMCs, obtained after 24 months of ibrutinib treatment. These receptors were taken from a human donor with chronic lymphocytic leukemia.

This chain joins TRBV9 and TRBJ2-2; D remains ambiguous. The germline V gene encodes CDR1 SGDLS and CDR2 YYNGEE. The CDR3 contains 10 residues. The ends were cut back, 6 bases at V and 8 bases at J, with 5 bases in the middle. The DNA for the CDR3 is TGTGCCAGCATTTCGGGGGAGCTGTTTTTT. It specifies CASISGELFF.

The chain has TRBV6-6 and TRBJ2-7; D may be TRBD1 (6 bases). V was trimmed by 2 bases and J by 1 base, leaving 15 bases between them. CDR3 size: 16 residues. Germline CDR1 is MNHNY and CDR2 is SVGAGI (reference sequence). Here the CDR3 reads CASSYVGQLPSYEQYF. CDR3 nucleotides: TGTGCCAGCAGTTACGTCGGACAGCTACCTTCCTACGAGCAGTACTTC.

DNA for the CDR3: TGCGCCAGCAGCCGACCCCGGGACAGGAATTACAATGAGCAGTTCTTC. Protein sequence: CASSRPRDRNYNEQFF. This sequence joins TRBV10-2 and TRBJ2-1; 8 bases align to TRBD1. The germline gives CDR1 WSHSY, CDR2 SAAADI. Losses at the gene ends were 6 bases for V and 4 bases for J; bases not matched to a gene: 11. CDR3 length equals 16 residues.

Written as DNA, the CDR3 is TGTGCCAGCAGCTCCGGGACTAGATACAATGAGCAGTTCTTC. Protein product: CASSSGTRYNEQFF. The J gene is TRBJ2-1, the V gene TRBV9; TRBD2 matches 8 bases. From germline, CDR1 is SGDLS and CDR2 YYNGEE. V was clipped by 4 bases and J by 4 bases; unmatched bases: 4. The CDR3 spans 14 residues.

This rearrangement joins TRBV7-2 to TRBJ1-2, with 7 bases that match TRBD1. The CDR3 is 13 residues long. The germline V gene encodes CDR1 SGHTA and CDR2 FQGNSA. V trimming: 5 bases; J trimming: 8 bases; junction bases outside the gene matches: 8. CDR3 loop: CASSVYRGGGYTF. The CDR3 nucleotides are TGTGCCAGCAGCGTCTACAGGGGCGGAGGCTACACCTTC.

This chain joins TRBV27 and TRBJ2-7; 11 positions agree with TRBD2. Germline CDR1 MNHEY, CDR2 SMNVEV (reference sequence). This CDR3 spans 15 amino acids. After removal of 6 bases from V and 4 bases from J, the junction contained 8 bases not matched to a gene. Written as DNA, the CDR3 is TGTGCCAGCAGCCCTACTAGCGGGAGTCTGTACGAGCAGTACTTC. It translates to CASSPTSGSLYEQYF.

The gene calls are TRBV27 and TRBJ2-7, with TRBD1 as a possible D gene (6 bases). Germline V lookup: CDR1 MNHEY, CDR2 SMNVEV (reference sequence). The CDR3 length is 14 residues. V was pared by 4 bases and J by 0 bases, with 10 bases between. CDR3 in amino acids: CASSSDSNSYEQYF. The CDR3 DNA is TGTGCCAGCAGTTCGGACAGCAACTCCTACGAGCAGTACTTC.

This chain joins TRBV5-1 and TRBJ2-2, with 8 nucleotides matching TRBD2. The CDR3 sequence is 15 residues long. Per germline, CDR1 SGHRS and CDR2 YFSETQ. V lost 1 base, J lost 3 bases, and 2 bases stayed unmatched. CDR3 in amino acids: CASSLIGRDTGELFF. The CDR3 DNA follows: TGCGCCAGCAGCTTGATCGGGAGGGACACCGGGGAGCTGTTTTTT. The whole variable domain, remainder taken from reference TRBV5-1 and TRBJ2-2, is KAGVTQTPRYLIKTRGQQVTLSCSPISGHRSVSWYQQTPGQGLQFLFEYFSETQRNKGNFPGRFSGRQFSNSRSEMNVSTLELGDSALYLCASSLIGRDTGELFFGEGSRLTVL.

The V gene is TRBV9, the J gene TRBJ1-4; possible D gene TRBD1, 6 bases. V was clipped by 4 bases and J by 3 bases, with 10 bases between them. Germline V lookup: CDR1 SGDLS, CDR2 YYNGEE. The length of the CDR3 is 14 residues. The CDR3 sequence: CASSKGGSNEKLFF. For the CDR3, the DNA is TGTGCCAGCAGCAAAGGGGGGTCTAATGAAAAACTGTTTTTT.

Written as DNA, the CDR3 is TGTGCCAGCCGCCCGTCTAGCGGGAGCGCCATTGAGCAGTTCTTC. Translated: CASRPSSGSAIEQFF. The gene calls are TRBV2 and TRBJ2-1; 10 positions match TRBD2. J gave up 9 bases and V 8 bases, and 13 bases lay outside the gene matches. Germline V gene lookup returns CDR1 SNHLY and CDR2 FYNNEI. The CDR3 extends over 15 amino acids.

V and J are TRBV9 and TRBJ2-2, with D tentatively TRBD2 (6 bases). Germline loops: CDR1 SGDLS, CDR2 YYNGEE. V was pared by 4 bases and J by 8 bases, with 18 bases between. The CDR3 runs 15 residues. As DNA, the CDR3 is TGTGCCAGCAGCATCGGAGGGAGAGTGGAGGGGGAGCTGTTTTTT. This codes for CASSIGGRVEGELFF.

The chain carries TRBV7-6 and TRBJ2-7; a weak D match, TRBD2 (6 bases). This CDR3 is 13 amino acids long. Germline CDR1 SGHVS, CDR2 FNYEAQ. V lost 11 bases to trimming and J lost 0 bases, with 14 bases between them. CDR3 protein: CAVRDFRSYEQYF. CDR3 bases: TGTGCCGTCCGGGACTTTCGCTCCTACGAGCAGTACTTC. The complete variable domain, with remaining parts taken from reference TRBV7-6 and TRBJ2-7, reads GAGVSQSPRYKVTKRGQDVALRCDPISGHVSLYWYRQALGQGPEFLTYFNYEAQQDKSGLPNDRFSAERPEGSISTLTIQRTEQRDSAMYRCAVRDFRSYEQYFGPGTRLTVT.

Written as DNA, the CDR3 is TGTGCCAGCAGCTTGCAGCCAGCCAGTCGTGGCTACACCTTC. This gives the protein CASSLQPASRGYTF. V is TRBV5-4 and J is TRBJ1-2; D not resolved. V lost 1 base and J lost 7, with 14 bases in between. The CDR3 has 14 amino acids. The V gene's germline CDR1 is SGHNT and CDR2 YYREEE (reference sequence).

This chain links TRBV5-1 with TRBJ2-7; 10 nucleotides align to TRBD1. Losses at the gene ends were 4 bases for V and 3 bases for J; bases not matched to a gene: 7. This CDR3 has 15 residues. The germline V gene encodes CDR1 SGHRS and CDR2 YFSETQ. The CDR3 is CASSLHGTGDYEQYF. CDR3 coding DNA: TGCGCCAGCAGCCTGCACGGGACAGGGGACTACGAGCAGTACTTC.

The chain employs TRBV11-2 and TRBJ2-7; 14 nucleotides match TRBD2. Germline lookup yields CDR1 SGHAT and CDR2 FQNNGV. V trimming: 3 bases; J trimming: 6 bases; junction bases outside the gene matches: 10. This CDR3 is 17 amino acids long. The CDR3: CASSLYGTSGRLGEQYF. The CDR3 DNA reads TGTGCCAGCAGCTTGTACGGGACTAGCGGGAGATTGGGCGAGCAGTACTTC. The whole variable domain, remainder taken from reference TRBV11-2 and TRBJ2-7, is EAGVAQSPRYKIIEKRQSVAFWCNPISGHATLYWYQQILGQGPKLLIQFQNNGVVDDSQLPKDRFSAERLKGVDSTLKIQPAKLEDSAVYLCASSLYGTSGRLGEQYFGPGTRLTVT.

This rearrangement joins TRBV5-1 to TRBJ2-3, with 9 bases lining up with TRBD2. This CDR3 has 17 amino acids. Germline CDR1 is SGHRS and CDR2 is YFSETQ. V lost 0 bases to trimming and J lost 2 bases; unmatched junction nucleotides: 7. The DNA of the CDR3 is TGCGCCAGCAGCTTGGCCGGGGCTAGCGGGGACACAGATACGCAGTATTTT. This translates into CASSLAGASGDTDTQYF.

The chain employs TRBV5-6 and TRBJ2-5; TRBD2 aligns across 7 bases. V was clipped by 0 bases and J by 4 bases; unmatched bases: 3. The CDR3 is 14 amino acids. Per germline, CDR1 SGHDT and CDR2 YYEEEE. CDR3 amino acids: CASSLAAGAETQYF. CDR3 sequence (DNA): TGTGCCAGCAGCTTGGCGGCGGGAGCAGAGACCCAGTACTTC.

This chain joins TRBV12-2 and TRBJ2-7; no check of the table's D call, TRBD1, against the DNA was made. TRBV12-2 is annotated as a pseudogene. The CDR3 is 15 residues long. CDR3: CASRLPWTGKYEQYF. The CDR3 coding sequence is TGTGCAAGTCGCTTACCCTGGACAGGGAAATACGAGCAGTACTTC.